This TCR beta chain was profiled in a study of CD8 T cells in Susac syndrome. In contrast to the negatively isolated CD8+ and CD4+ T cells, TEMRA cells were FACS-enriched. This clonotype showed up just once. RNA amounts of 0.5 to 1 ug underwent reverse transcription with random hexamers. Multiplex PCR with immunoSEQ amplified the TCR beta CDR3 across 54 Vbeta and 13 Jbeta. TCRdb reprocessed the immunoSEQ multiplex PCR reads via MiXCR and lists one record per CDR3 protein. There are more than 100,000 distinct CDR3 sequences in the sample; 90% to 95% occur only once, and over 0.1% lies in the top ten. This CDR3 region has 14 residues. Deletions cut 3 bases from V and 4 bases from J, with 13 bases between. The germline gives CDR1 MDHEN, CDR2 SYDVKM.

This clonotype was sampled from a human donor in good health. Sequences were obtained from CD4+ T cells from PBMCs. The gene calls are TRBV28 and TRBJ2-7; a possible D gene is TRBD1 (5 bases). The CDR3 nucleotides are TGTGCCAGCAGTTTCCGGGCAGGGCCATACGAGCAGTACTTC. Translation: CASSFRAGPYEQYF.